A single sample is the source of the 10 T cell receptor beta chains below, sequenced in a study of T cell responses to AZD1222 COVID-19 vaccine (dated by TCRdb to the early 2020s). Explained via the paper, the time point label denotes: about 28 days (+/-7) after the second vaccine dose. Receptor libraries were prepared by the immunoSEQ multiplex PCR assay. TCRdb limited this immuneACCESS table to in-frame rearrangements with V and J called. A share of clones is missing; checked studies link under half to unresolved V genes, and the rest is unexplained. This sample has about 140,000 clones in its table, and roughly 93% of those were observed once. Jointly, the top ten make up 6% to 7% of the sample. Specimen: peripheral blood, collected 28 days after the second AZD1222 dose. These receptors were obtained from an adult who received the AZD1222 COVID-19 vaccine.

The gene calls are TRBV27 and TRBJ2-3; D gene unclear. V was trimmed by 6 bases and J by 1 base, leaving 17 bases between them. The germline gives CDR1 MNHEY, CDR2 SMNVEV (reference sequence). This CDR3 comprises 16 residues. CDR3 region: CASSPLPGPGTDTQYF. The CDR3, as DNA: TGTGCCAGCAGCCCTCTACCGGGCCCGGGCACAGATACGCAGTATTTT.

CDR3 DNA: TGCAGCGTCCCCGGGGGTTGGGATGGCTACACCTTC. This sequence encodes CSVPGGWDGYTF. The chain employs TRBV29-1 and TRBJ1-2, with D possibly TRBD1 on 5 matching bases. Trimming pared 6 bases from V and 6 bases from J, leaving 14 bases between. Germline V gene data show CDR1 as SQVTM and CDR2 as ANQGSEA. The CDR3 is 12 amino acids.

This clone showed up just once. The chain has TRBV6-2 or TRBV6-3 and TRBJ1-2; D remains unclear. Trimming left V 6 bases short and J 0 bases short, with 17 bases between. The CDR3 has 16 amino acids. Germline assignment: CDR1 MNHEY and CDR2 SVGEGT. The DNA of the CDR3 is TGTGCCAGCAGCCCTCCCGTGGGGTTGGCTAACTATGGCTACACCTTC. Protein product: CASSPPVGLANYGYTF.

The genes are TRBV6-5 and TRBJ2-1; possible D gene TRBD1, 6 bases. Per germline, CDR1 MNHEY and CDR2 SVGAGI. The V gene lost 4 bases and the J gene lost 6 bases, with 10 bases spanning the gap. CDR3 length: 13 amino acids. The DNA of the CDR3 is TGTGCCAGCAGTTTCGGACAGTCCAATGAGCAGTTCTTC. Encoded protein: CASSFGQSNEQFF.

Here the CDR3 DNA reads TGTGCCAGCACTAGGGACAGGGTCAACACTGAAGCTTTCTTT. Translation gives CASTRDRVNTEAFF. The chain carries TRBV6-5 and TRBJ1-1, with 9 bases aligning to TRBD1. V lost 7 bases to trimming and J lost 2 bases; unmatched junction nucleotides: 5. CDR3 length: 14 amino acids. CDR1 is MNHEY and CDR2 is SVGAGI in the germline V gene.

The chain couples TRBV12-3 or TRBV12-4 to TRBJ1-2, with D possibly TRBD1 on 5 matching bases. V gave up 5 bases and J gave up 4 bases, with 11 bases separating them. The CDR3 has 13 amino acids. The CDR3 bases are TGTGCCAGCAGTGCGGGACGGTCCTATGGCTACACCTTC. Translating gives CASSAGRSYGYTF.

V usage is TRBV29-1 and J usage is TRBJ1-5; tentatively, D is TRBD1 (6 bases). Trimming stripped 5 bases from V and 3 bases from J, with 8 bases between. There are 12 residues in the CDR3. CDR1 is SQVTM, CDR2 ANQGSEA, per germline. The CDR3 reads CSVRDTNQPQHF. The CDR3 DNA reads TGCAGCGTTAGGGACACCAATCAGCCCCAGCATTTT.

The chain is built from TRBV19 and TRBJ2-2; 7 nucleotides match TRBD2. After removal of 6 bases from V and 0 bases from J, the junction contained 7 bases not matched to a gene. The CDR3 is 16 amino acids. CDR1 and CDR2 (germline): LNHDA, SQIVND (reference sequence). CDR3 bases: TGTGCCAGTAGGGGAGGGTATGGGGCGAACACCGGGGAGCTGTTTTTT. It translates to CASRGGYGANTGELFF.

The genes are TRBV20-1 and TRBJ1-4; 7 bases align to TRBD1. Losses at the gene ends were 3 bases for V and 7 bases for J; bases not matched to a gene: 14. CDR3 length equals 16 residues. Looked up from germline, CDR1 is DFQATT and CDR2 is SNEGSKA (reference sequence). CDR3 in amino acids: CSASPGGQRPREKLFF. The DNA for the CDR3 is TGCAGTGCTAGTCCTGGGGGACAGAGACCTCGTGAAAAACTGTTTTTT.

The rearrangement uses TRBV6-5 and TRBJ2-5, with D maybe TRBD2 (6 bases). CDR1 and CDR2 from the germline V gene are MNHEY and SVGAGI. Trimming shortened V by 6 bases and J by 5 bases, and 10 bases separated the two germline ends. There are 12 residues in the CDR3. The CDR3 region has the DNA TGTGCCAGCAGCGCGGGAAGGGAGACCCAGTACTTC. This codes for CASSAGRETQYF.